This T cell receptor (beta chain) was obtained from a study of blood T cell repertoires in COVID-19. Data came from immunoSEQ multiplex PCR; TCRdb stores just in-frame clones and leaves some out. Of fewer than 350,000 clones in the sample, 88% were seen once. Germline V gene lookup returns CDR1 SGHTA and CDR2 FQGNSA. The CDR3 sequence is 14 residues long. V lost 2 bases and J 6 bases, leaving 11 bases between the germline ends. The V call is TRBV7-2, the J call TRBJ1-5; tentative D call: TRBD1 (5 bases). The clonotype comes from a woman aged 60-70 years in a cohort exposed to, infected with or recovered from COVID-19 (not recorded which). Sequencing input: PBMCs or T cells enriched from blood (not recorded which). CDR3 in DNA: TGTGCCAGCAGCTTATCCGGGGGTGGTCAGCCCCAGCATTTT. It is translated as CASSLSGGGQPQHF.